Sample share makes the clone carrying this T cell receptor (beta chain) large (0.1 to 1%). The data were obtained in a study of T cells in localized non-small cell lung cancer. The germline gives CDR1 MNHGY, CDR2 SAAAGT. This CDR3 contains 15 residues. V lost 5 bases to trimming and J lost 3 bases, with 16 bases between them. TCRdb keeps only in-frame clones here, not all; method: immunoSEQ multiplex PCR. The sample has about 5,400 clones, roughly 35% seen once; the top ten hold 8.2%. The chain joins TRBV6-8 to TRBJ1-1; D is perhaps TRBD1 (5 bases). This sequence was found in a male donor aged 60 or older with stage I squamous cell lung carcinoma. The sample consisted of lung tumor tissue, taken before any cancer treatment. The CDR3 DNA reads as TGTGCCAGCAGTGAGTTCGATGGAGGGGACACTGAAGCTTTCTTT. Its protein is CASSEFDGGDTEAFF.